This TCR beta chain was captured by sequencing in a study of T-cell reconstitution after alpha-beta-depleted transplantation in children. Study-level points and caveats: Alpha-beta T cells present about two months after transplant were reported to originate from several hundred expanded graft clones. Among T cells one year after transplant, newly produced cells accounted for most counts and diversity. Surviving recipient T cells and intrathymic progenitors accounted for some patients' high TCRbeta diversity at day 60.

This clonotype was seen many times. The antigen remains undetermined. This sample's TCRbeta library carried unique molecular identifier barcodes. TCRdb recomputed calls from the PCR reads with MiXCR, one row per CDR3 protein. The sample carries about 440,000 distinct CDR3 sequences, about 45% recorded once. This sequence originates from a girl aged 2 to 10 with aplastic anemia, due to receive a stem cell transplant. This specimen was PBMCs, taken before TCRalphabeta/CD19-depleted stem cell transplant.

The CDR3 reads CASVRLAGDAEQFF. CDR3 nucleotides: TGTGCCAGCGTTCGACTAGCGGGAGACGCCGAGCAGTTCTTC. The gene calls are TRBV6-5 and TRBJ2-1; 12 bases are a match to TRBD2. J lost 10 bases, V lost 8 bases, and 9 bases had no gene match. The CDR3 has 14 residues. Germline V gene sequence: CDR1 MNHEY, CDR2 SVGAGI.